The next 27 T cell receptor beta chains were all read from a single sample in a study of blood T cell repertoires in COVID-19. Libraries were prepared by immunoSEQ multiplex PCR; TCRdb keeps only in-frame clonotypes and omits some of them. Of under 200,000 clones in the sample, around four fifths are singletons; the top ten hold around 13%. Sequenced sample: peripheral blood. These receptors were collected from a woman aged 70-85 years with COVID-19, enrolled during active disease.

The rearrangement uses TRBV13 and TRBJ2-3, with 8 positions matching TRBD2. The CDR3 has 16 amino acids. Germline V gives CDR1 PRHDT, CDR2 FYEKMQ (reference sequence). Germline trimming cut 2 bases from V and 0 bases from J; bases unmatched to any gene: 4. The CDR3 DNA sequence: TGTGCCAGCAGCTTAAATGTAGCGGGGAGCACAGATACGCAGTATTTT. Its translation: CASSLNVAGSTDTQYF.

The V call is TRBV5-1, the J call TRBJ2-3, with 7 bases that match TRBD1. From germline, CDR1 is SGHRS and CDR2 YFSETQ. V trimming: 4 bases; J trimming: 2 bases; junction bases outside the gene matches: 7. The CDR3 extends over 15 amino acids. CDR3 DNA sequence: TGCGCCAGCAGCCCCTGGGACAGCACCACAGATACGCAGTATTTT. Its translation: CASSPWDSTTDTQYF.

The genes are TRBV12-5 and TRBJ1-3; D is uncertain. The CDR3 runs to 15 residues. Trimming left V 1 base short and J 4 bases short, with 11 bases between. Per the germline V gene, CDR1 is LGHNT and CDR2 is FRNRAP. In DNA form, the CDR3 reads TGTGCTAGTGGTTTGGGGGCGGGCATCGGAAACACCATATATTTT. Translated: CASGLGAGIGNTIYF. The full variable domain, completed using reference TRBV12-5 and TRBJ1-3, is DARVTQTPRHKVTEMGQEVTMRCQPILGHNTVFWYRQTMMQGLELLAYFRNRAPLDDSGMPKDRFSAEMPDATLATLKIQPSEPRDSAVYFCASGLGAGIGNTIYFGEGSWLTVV.

The V call is TRBV23-1, the J call TRBJ1-1; D gene unclear. TRBV23-1 is annotated as an ORF whose role is uncertain. Trimming pared 1 base from V and 3 bases from J, leaving 21 bases between. The CDR3 covers 18 residues. CDR3 in amino acids: CASSQLTPIKEGYTEAFF. The CDR3 DNA follows: TGCGCCAGCAGTCAATTAACCCCAATCAAGGAGGGATACACTGAAGCTTTCTTT.

The chain joins TRBV5-1 to TRBJ1-3; 8 bases are a match to TRBD1. The CDR3 extends over 15 amino acids. The V gene end was trimmed by 3 bases and the J gene end by 2 bases; junction bases not matched to a gene: 4. The germline V gene encodes CDR1 SGHRS and CDR2 YFSETQ. CDR3 loop: CASSSTGEPGNTIYF. The CDR3, as DNA: TGCGCCAGCAGCTCGACAGGGGAGCCTGGAAACACCATATATTTT.

This clone was detected once. The V call is TRBV30, the J call TRBJ2-1; 8 bases are a match to TRBD2. The germline gives CDR1 GTSNPN, CDR2 SVGIG (reference sequence). J was trimmed by 9 bases and V by 6 bases; bases with no gene match: 16. The CDR3 has 15 amino acids. For the CDR3, the DNA is TGTGCCTGTCAAGCAGGGGAGCGGGAGTGGGGTGAGCAGTTCTTC. Translated, it gives CACQAGEREWGEQFF. Complete variable domain (other parts from reference TRBV30 and TRBJ2-1): SQTIHQWPATLVQPVGSPLSLECTVEGTSNPNLYWYRQAAGRGLQLLFYSVGIGQISSEVPQNLSASRPQDRQFILSSKKLLLSDSGFYLCACQAGEREWGEQFFGPGTRLTVL.

V usage is TRBV3-1 (or the pseudogene TRBV3-2) and J usage is TRBJ1-1; no firm D call. The CDR3 consists of 14 residues. Germline CDR1 LGHDT, CDR2 YNNKEL (reference sequence). The V and J ends lost 4 bases and 1 base respectively, with 10 bases between them. The CDR3 DNA is TGTGCCAGCAGCCTCAGGACTTGGAACACTGAAGCTTTCTTT. It codes for CASSLRTWNTEAFF.

This chain joins TRBV28 and TRBJ1-3, with D hard to call. Germline loops: CDR1 MDHEN, CDR2 SYDVKM. V lost 2 bases, J lost 4 bases, and 18 bases lay in between. The CDR3 extends over 17 amino acids. In DNA form, the CDR3 reads TGTGCCAGCAGTTTAATTTTCACTTTTCAACAGGGAAACACCATATATTTT. Its protein is CASSLIFTFQQGNTIYF.

V usage is TRBV10-3 and J usage is TRBJ1-1; no definite D call. Trimming stripped 7 bases from V and 1 base from J, with 13 bases between. Germline lookup yields CDR1 ENHRY and CDR2 SYGVKD. The CDR3 covers 14 residues. The CDR3 protein is CAIMTTMGNTEAFF. CDR3 DNA sequence: TGTGCCATCATGACTACAATGGGGAACACTGAAGCTTTCTTT.

The chain joins TRBV6-5 to TRBJ2-7; the match to TRBD2 covers 12 bases. Losses at the gene ends were 7 bases for V and 2 bases for J; bases not matched to a gene: 3. The CDR3 is 14 residues long. The germline CDR1 and CDR2 sequences are MNHEY and SVGAGI. The CDR3: CASMASGGAYEQYV. CDR3 DNA: TGTGCCAGCATGGCTAGCGGGGGGGCCTACGAGCAGTACGTC.

This clone was seen a handful of times. J is TRBJ2-1 and V is TRBV28, with TRBD2 matching over 8 bases. This CDR3 has 14 amino acids. Germline loops: CDR1 MDHEN, CDR2 SYDVKM. With V trimmed by 6 bases and J by 6 bases, 7 bases remained unmatched. The CDR3 DNA reads as TGTGCCAGCAGACCAACCGGGACTAGCAATGAGCAGTTCTTC. Its protein is CASRPTGTSNEQFF.

In its sample, this clone was seen once. The genes are TRBV7-6 and TRBJ1-5, with no clear D. The CDR3 spans 15 residues. Germline V CDR1 and CDR2: SGHVS, FNYEAQ. Trimming stripped 5 bases from V and 0 bases from J, with 11 bases between. The chain's CDR3 is CASSLDGYSNQPQHF. The CDR3 nucleotides are TGTGCCAGCAGCCTCGACGGGTATAGCAATCAGCCCCAGCATTTT.

V is TRBV4-1 and J is TRBJ1-1, with D possibly TRBD1 on 5 matching bases. This CDR3 has 17 residues. In germline, CDR1 is MGHRA, CDR2 YSYEKL. The ends were cut back, 0 bases at V and 3 bases at J, with 17 bases in the middle. The CDR3 nucleotides are TGCGCCAGCAGCCAAGAAAGGGCAGGGCGAAGAGACACTGAAGCTTTCTTT. Translation gives CASSQERAGRRDTEAFF.

The chain combines TRBV2 with TRBJ1-5, with D possibly matching TRBD1 (5 bases). The CDR3 sequence is 15 residues long. V gave up 4 bases and J gave up 4 bases, with 14 bases separating them. Germline CDR1 reads SNHLY; CDR2 reads FYNNEI. The CDR3 reads CASSARDWGNQPQHF. DNA of the CDR3: TGTGCCAGCAGTGCCCGGGACTGGGGAAATCAGCCCCAGCATTTT.

The rearrangement joins TRBV30 to TRBJ2-1; TRBD2 aligns across 8 bases. CDR1 and CDR2 from the germline V gene are GTSNPN and SVGIG (reference sequence). The CDR3 spans 14 residues. Trimming cost V 4 bases and J 5 bases; bases outside gene matches: 7. The CDR3 DNA reads as TGTGCCTGGAACCCGGGACTAGTGAACAATGAGCAGTTCTTC. Its protein product is CAWNPGLVNNEQFF.

The rearrangement uses TRBV28 and TRBJ1-5; 8 bases align to TRBD1. Trimming cost V 2 bases and J 6 bases; bases outside gene matches: 12. The CDR3 contains 17 residues. Germline assignment: CDR1 MDHEN and CDR2 SYDVKM. CDR3 DNA: TGTGCCAGCAGTTTACTTCGAGGGACAGGAGGGGGTCAGCCCCAGCATTTT. Its translation is CASSLLRGTGGGQPQHF.

The genes are TRBV29-1 and TRBJ2-1, with D possibly being TRBD1 (6 bases). The CDR3 sequence is 12 residues long. Germline assignment: CDR1 SQVTM and CDR2 ANQGSEA. V shed 3 bases and J shed 9 bases, with 12 bases lying between them. This CDR3 reads CSVDDRKGEQFF. CDR3 sequence (DNA): TGCAGCGTTGATGACAGGAAGGGTGAGCAGTTCTTC.

The CDR3 bases are TGTGCCAGCAGTTTATCGACTGTCACAGATACGCAGTATTTT. This translates into CASSLSTVTDTQYF. The gene calls are TRBV27 and TRBJ2-3, with D hard to call. Looked up from germline, CDR1 is MNHEY and CDR2 is SMNVEV (reference sequence). Trimming pared 0 bases from V and 2 bases from J, leaving 6 bases between. This CDR3 spans 14 amino acids.

The chain links TRBV5-6 to TRBJ2-1, with a weak D call TRBD2 (5 bases). In germline, CDR1 is SGHDT, CDR2 YYEEEE. The germline V and J ends were trimmed by 3 bases and 10 bases, with 17 bases remaining between them. This CDR3 spans 14 amino acids. CDR3 DNA: TGTGCCAGCAGCTCCGGACCGACTATTCCGGAGCAGTTCTTC. Translation gives CASSSGPTIPEQFF.

This chain joins TRBV6-5 and TRBJ1-2, with TRBD1 matching over 7 bases. The CDR3 is 11 residues long. V dropped 10 bases and J dropped 3; count of bases not matched to a gene: 2. From germline, CDR1 is MNHEY and CDR2 SVGAGI. The CDR3 spells CAIDRDYGYTF. DNA for the CDR3: TGTGCCATTGACAGGGACTATGGCTACACCTTC.

The rearrangement joins TRBV18 to TRBJ2-7, with 7 bases aligning to TRBD1. Looked up from germline, CDR1 is KGHSH and CDR2 is LQKENI. Unmatched junction bases numbered 1, after V lost 3 bases and J lost 2 bases. This CDR3 comprises 13 residues. The CDR3 reads CASSPDRAYEQYV. The CDR3 DNA is TGTGCCAGCTCACCCGACAGGGCCTACGAGCAGTACGTC.

V is TRBV30 and J is TRBJ2-4, with D perhaps TRBD1 (5 bases). V gave up 1 base and J gave up 2 bases, with 9 bases separating them. CDR3 length: 14 amino acids. Germline V gene data show CDR1 as GTSNPN and CDR2 as SVGIG (reference sequence). The CDR3 sequence: CAWSGKGSKNIQYF. DNA for the CDR3: TGTGCCTGGAGTGGAAAGGGGTCCAAAAACATTCAGTACTTC.

The chain joins TRBV6-1 to TRBJ1-5, with D possibly TRBD1 on 6 matching bases. The CDR3 has 14 amino acids. CDR1 is MNHNS, CDR2 SASEGT, per germline. V was shortened by 1 base and J by 2 bases, with 6 bases between the two germline ends. CDR3 bases: TGTGCCAGCAGTGAAGGACAGGGCAATCAGCCCCAGCATTTT. It codes for CASSEGQGNQPQHF.

J is TRBJ2-5 and V is TRBV5-1; 7 bases agree with TRBD1. There are 16 residues in the CDR3. Unmatched junction bases numbered 6, after V lost 0 bases and J lost 1 base. CDR1 SGHRS and CDR2 YFSETQ come from the germline V gene. The CDR3 bases are TGCGCCAGCAGCTTGGGAGTACAGGGGCCCCAAGAGACCCAGTACTTC. Protein sequence: CASSLGVQGPQETQYF.

The gene calls are TRBV3-1 (or the pseudogene TRBV3-2) and TRBJ1-1; TRBD1 aligns across 9 bases. The CDR3 spans 13 residues. Trimming cost V 3 bases and J 12 bases; bases outside gene matches: 8. Germline V lookup: CDR1 LGHDT, CDR2 YNNKEL (reference sequence). CDR3 nucleotides: TGTGCCAGCAGCCACGGGAGGGACAGGGCAACTTTCTTT. Protein: CASSHGRDRATFF.

This chain joins TRBV3-1 (or the pseudogene TRBV3-2) and TRBJ2-1; perhaps TRBD2 as D (7 bases). V shed 4 bases and J shed 8 bases, with 15 bases lying between them. Per germline, CDR1 LGHDT and CDR2 YNNKEL (reference sequence). CDR3 length equals 14 residues. The CDR3 sequence: CASSPTWGGDEQFF. DNA of the CDR3: TGTGCCAGCAGCCCTACCTGGGGGGGCGATGAGCAGTTCTTC.

Here the CDR3 reads CASTLALAASSYNEQFF. The CDR3 DNA reads as TGTGCCAGCACCCTAGCACTAGCGGCGAGCTCCTACAATGAGCAGTTCTTC. The J gene is TRBJ2-1, the V gene TRBV7-8, with 8 bases aligning to TRBD2. The germline V gene has CDR1 SGHVS and CDR2 FQNEAQ. The CDR3 runs to 17 residues. The V gene end was trimmed by 7 bases and the J gene end by 0 bases; junction bases not matched to a gene: 11.